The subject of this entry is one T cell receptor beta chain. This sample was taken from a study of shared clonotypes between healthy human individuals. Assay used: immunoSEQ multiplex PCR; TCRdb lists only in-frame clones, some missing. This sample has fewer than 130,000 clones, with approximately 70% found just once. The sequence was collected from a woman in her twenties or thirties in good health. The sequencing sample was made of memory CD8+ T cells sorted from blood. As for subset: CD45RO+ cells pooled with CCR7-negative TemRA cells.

CDR3 amino acids: CASSMLLERNTEAFF. In DNA, the CDR3 is TGTGCCAGTAGTATGTTACTGGAAAGGAACACTGAAGCTTTCTTT. This chain links TRBV19 with TRBJ1-1; no firm D call. Deletions cut 3 bases from V and 1 base from J, with 12 bases between. Per germline, CDR1 LNHDA and CDR2 SQIVND (reference sequence). The CDR3 totals 15 residues.